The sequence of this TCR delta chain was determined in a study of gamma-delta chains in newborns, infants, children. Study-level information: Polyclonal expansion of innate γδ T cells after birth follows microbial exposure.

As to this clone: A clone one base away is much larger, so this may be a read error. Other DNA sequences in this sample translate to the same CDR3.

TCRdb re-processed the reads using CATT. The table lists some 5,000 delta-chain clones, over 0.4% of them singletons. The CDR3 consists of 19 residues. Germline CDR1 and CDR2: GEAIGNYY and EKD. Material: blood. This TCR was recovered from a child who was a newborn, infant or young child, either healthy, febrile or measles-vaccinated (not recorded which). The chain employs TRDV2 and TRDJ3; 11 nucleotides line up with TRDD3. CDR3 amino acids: CACDTWGIRGEWDTRQMFF. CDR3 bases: TGTGCCTGTGACACCTGGGGGATACGCGGGGAATGGGACACTCGACAGATGTTTTTC.